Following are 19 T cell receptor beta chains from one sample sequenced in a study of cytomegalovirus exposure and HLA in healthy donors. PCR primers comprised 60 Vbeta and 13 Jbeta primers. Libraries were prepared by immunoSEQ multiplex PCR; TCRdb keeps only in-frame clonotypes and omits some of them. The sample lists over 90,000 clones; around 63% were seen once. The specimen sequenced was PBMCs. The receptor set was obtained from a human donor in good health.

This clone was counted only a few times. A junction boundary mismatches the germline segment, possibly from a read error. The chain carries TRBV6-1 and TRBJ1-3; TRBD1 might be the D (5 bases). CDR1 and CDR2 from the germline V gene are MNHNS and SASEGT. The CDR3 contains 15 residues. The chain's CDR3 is CASSEEGLGGNTIYF. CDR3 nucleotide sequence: TGTGCCAGCAGCGAAGAGGGGCTTGGGGGAAACACCATATATTTT.

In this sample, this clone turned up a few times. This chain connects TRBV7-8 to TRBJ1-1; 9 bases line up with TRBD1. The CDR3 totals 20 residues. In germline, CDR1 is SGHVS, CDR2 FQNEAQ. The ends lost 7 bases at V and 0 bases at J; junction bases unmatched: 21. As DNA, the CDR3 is TGTGCCAGCACCTTCTCGAGGACAGGGGATGCGCCGGGCCTGAACACTGAAGCTTTCTTT. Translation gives CASTFSRTGDAPGLNTEAFF.

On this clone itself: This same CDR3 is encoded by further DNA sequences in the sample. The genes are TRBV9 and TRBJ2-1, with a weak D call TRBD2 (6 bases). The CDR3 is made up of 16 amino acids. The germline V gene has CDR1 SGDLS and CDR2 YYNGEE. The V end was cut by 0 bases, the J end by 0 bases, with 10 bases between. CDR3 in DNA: TGTGCCAGCAGCGTAGGGGTCGGGAGCTCCTACAATGAGCAGTTCTTC. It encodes CASSVGVGSSYNEQFF. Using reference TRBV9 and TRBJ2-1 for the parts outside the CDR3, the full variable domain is DSGVTQTPKHLITATGQRVTLRCSPRSGDLSVYWYQQSLDQGLQFLIQYYNGEERAKGNILERFSAQQFPDLHSELNLSSLELGDSALYFCASSVGVGSSYNEQFFGPGTRLTVL.

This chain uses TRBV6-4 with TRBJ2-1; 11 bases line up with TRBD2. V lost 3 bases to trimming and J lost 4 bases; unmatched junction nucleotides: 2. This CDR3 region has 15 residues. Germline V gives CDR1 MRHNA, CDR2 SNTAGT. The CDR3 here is CASSELAGGYNEQFF. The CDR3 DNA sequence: TGTGCCAGCAGTGAGCTAGCGGGAGGATACAATGAGCAGTTCTTC.

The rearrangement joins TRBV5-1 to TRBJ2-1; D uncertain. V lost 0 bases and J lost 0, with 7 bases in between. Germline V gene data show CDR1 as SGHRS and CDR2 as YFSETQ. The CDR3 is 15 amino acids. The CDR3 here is CASSLDWSSYNEQFF. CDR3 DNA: TGCGCCAGCAGCTTGGACTGGAGCTCCTACAATGAGCAGTTCTTC.

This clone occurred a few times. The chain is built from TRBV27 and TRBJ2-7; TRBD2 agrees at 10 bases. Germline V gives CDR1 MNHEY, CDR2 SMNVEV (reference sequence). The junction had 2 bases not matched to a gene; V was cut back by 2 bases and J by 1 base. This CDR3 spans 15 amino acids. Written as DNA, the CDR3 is TGTGCCAGCAGTTTAACAGCGGGAGGGTCCTACGAGCAGTACTTC. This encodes CASSLTAGGSYEQYF.

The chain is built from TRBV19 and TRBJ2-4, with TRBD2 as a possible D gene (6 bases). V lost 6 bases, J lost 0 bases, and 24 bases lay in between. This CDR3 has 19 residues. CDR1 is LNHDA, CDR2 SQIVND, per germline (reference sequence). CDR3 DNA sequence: TGTGCCAGTAGCTACGGTGGGGTCGGTGGGGGACTAGCCAAAAACATTCAGTACTTC. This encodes CASSYGGVGGGLAKNIQYF.

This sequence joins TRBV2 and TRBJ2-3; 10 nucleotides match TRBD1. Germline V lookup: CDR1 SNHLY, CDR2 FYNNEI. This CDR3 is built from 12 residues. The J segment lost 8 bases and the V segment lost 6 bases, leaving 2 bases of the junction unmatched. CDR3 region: CASRGDRGTQYF. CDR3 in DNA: TGTGCCAGCAGAGGGGACAGGGGTACGCAGTATTTT.

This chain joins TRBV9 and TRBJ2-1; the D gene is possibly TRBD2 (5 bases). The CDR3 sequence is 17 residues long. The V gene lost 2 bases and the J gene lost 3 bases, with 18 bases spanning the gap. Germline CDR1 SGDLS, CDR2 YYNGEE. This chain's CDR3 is CASSVRSSGFGYNEQFF. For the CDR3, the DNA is TGTGCCAGCAGCGTTCGATCTTCGGGATTCGGCTACAATGAGCAGTTCTTC.

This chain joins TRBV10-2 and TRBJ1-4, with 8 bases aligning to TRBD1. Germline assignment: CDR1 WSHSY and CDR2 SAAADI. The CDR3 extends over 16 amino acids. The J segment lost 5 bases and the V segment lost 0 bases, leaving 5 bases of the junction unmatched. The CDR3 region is CASSESRQGHNEKLFF. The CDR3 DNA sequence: TGCGCCAGCAGTGAGTCGAGACAGGGGCACAATGAAAAACTGTTTTTT.

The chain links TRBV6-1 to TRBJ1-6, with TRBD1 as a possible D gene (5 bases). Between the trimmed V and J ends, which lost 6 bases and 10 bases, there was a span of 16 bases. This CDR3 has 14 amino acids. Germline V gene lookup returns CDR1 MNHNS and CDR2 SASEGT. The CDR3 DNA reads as TGTGCCAGCAGGAGCGCCCCGGGGGAATCACCCCTCCACTTT. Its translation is CASRSAPGESPLHF.

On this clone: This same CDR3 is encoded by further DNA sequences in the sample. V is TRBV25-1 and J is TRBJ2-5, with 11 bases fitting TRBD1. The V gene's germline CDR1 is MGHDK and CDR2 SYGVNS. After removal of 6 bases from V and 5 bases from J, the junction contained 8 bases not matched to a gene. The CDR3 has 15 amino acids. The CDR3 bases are TGTGCCAGCAGCGGGGGACAGGGGGTAAGGGAGACCCAGTACTTC. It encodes CASSGGQGVRETQYF.

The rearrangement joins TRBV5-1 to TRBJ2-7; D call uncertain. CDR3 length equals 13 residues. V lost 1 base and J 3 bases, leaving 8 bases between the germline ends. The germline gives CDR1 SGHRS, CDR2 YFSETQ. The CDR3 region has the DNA TGCGCCAGCAGCTTGTACTCAGGCTACGAGCAGTACTTC. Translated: CASSLYSGYEQYF.

Here the CDR3 reads CAWRRRTSGSGTQYF. DNA of the CDR3: TGTGCCTGGAGAAGGAGGACTAGCGGGAGTGGGACCCAGTACTTC. The rearrangement joins TRBV30 to TRBJ2-5, with 13 bases that match TRBD2. CDR3 size: 15 residues. The V gene's germline CDR1 is GTSNPN and CDR2 SVGIG (reference sequence). With 3 bases clipped from V and 7 bases from J, the junction kept 8 bases outside the gene matches.

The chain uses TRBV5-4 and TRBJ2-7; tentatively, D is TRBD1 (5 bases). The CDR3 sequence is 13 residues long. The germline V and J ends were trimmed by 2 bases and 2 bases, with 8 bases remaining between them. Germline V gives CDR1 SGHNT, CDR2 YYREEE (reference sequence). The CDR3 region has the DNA TGTGCCAGCAGCTTCCCAGGGACCTACGAGCAGTACTTC. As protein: CASSFPGTYEQYF.

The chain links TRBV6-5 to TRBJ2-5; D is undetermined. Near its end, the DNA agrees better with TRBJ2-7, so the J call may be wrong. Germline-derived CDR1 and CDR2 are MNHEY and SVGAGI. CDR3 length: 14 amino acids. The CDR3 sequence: CASSYSNGPYEQYF. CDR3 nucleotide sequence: TGTGCCAGCAGTTACTCGAATGGTCCCTACGAGCAGTACTTC.

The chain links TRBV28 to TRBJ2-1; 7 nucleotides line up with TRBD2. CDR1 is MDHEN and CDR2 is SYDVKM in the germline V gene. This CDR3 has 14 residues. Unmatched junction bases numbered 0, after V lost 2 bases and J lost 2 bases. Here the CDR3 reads CASSLTSAYNEQFF. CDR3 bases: TGTGCCAGCAGTTTAACTAGCGCCTACAATGAGCAGTTCTTC.

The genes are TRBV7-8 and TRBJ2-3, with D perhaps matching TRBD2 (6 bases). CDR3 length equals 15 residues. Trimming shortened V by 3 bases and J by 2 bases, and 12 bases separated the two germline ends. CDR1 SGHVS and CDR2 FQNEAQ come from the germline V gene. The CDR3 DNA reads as TGTGCCAGCAGCTTGTGGGCGGGGACCACAGATACGCAGTATTTT. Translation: CASSLWAGTTDTQYF.

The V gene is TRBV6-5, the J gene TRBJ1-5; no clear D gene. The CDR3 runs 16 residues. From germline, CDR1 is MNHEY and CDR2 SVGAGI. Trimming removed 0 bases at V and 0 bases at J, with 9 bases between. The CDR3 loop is CASSYSFPDSNQPQHF. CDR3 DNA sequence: TGTGCCAGCAGTTACTCGTTTCCAGATAGCAATCAGCCCCAGCATTTT.